The rows below give T cell receptor beta chains drawn from one sample of a study of T cell responses to AZD1222 COVID-19 vaccine. The data were produced by immunoSEQ multiplex PCR, yet TCRdb's version contains in-frame clones alone and is incomplete. Found here are 92,000 or so clones, roughly 87% of them singletons; the top ten hold roughly 1.7%. The sample was peripheral blood, taken on day 0 of AZD1222 vaccination. Receptor source: an adult in good health. Both conserved end residues are trimmed from each CDR3. For some rows the clone size is stated as once, few or many, or as a class when expanded; others skip it.

once,TRBJ2-7,TRBV27,ASSFLGTGYRKQY
-,TRBJ1-1,TRBV20-1,SASIPVGSEAF
-,TRBJ1-1,TRBV2,ASSEGQAF
-,TRBJ1-5,TRBV23-1,ASSPALRQIRYSNQPQH
-,TRBJ1-2,TRBV5-8,ASSFQNGQFSGYT
-,TRBJ1-3,TRBV10-3,AISARTGNTIY
-,TRBJ1-1,TRBV5-4,ASSFYRGRSTEAF
-,TRBJ1-2,TRBV12-3/TRBV12-4,ASSLRQQTGYT
-,TRBJ1-1,TRBV28,ASSLADRGGKAF
-,TRBJ2-1,TRBV9,ASSVETNSYNEQF
-,TRBJ2-7,TRBV12-5,ASGQTYEQY
-,TRBJ1-4,TRBV7-9,ASSPPVGFSEKLF
-,TRBJ2-7,TRBV6-5,ASSYVGGTGSIEQY
-,TRBJ1-3,TRBV18,ASSPGVTGNTIY
-,TRBJ1-5,TRBV6-5,ASSSVANQPQH
-,TRBJ2-5,TRBV2,ASSPGLAEETQY
-,TRBJ2-3,TRBV11-3,ASSFRAGGLADTQY
-,TRBJ1-2,TRBV5-1,ASTPRVRGEDGYT
-,TRBJ2-3,TRBV9,ASRPGLAADTQY
-,TRBJ1-5,TRBV2,ASSGTTSNQPQH
-,TRBJ1-1,TRBV19,ASSIGSAGLNTEAF
-,TRBJ1-5,TRBV6-2/TRBV6-3,ASSYIGGNQPQH
-,TRBJ1-1,TRBV4-1,ASSSKGGGMNTEAF
-,TRBJ1-6,TRBV7-2,ASSLRARSSPLH
-,TRBJ1-1,TRBV12-3/TRBV12-4,ASSLPGLRAF
-,TRBJ1-3,TRBV6-5,ASSWAGGNTIY
-,TRBJ1-2,TRBV7-2,ASSSRGVPGYGYT
-,TRBJ2-5,TRBV5-4,ASSLKVFSQETQY
-,TRBJ2-1,TRBV19,ASSIFGVGPYNEQF
-,TRBJ2-3,TRBV5-4,ASSPTGGAEKY
-,TRBJ1-1,TRBV5-4,ASSQGAAGEFPEAF
-,TRBJ1-2,TRBV21-1,ASSKEDQGGYGYT
few,TRBJ2-1,TRBV19,ASSIDSHEQF
-,TRBJ1-3,TRBV29-1,SVELRSFSGNTIY
-,TRBJ1-5,TRBV6-2/TRBV6-3,ASSYGQGAYNQPQH
-,TRBJ1-5,TRBV4-1,ASSPWEGSNQPQH
-,TRBJ1-1,TRBV28,ASGQMNTEAF
-,TRBJ2-3,TRBV11-3,ASSVGMSTDTQY
-,TRBJ1-4,TRBV5-1,ASTSTGGETNEKLF
-,TRBJ1-1,TRBV3-1/TRBV3-2,ASSRVLNTEAF
-,TRBJ2-7,TRBV6-5,ASSSSSIIYEQY
-,TRBJ2-3,TRBV10-1,ASRNSGGTLQDTQY
few,TRBJ1-5,TRBV6-6,ASSYSTARNQPQH
-,TRBJ1-4,TRBV7-8,ASSPGSGALTKNEKLF
-,TRBJ2-5,TRBV6-5,ASGRYQETQY
-,TRBJ2-7,TRBV5-1,ASSLDWFGGNEQY
few,TRBJ2-5,TRBV7-2,ASSFQRGVGETQY
-,TRBJ1-5,TRBV2,ASSGEGQSNQPQH
-,TRBJ1-2,TRBV10-1,ASSQTGNYGYT
once,TRBJ1-3,TRBV19,ASAVVTSGNTIY